The entry that follows covers one TCR beta chain sequence. The target antigen is unknown. These data belong to a study of T cells in localized non-small cell lung cancer. This table comes from immunoSEQ multiplex PCR, and its TCRdb copy is limited to in-frame clones, with some not included. The sample records roughly 24,000 clones, 85% to 95% being singletons. Whole-study findings and limits: Longer overall survival was associated with a higher density of T cells in the blood. Heterogeneity within the tumor remains possible, as just one region underwent sequencing. There were a median roughly 60 of the top 100 tumor clones appearing in adjacent lung. Uninvolved adjacent lung showed the highest T cell clonality, exceeding tumor.

The source of this sequence is a female donor over 55 with stage II squamous cell lung carcinoma. The input for sequencing was peripheral blood, taken before any cancer treatment.

CDR3 DNA sequence: TGTGCCAGCAGCCCAGGGCAGGGGGCGTTCGAGACCCAGTACTTC. Protein product: CASSPGQGAFETQYF. V usage is TRBV7-3 and J usage is TRBJ2-5; 8 bases line up with TRBD1. Looked up from germline, CDR1 is SGHTA and CDR2 is FQGTGA. The V gene end was trimmed by 5 bases and the J gene end by 5 bases; junction bases not matched to a gene: 10. The CDR3 totals 15 residues.